The clone carrying this T cell receptor beta chain has at least ten counts. Its antigen is as yet unknown. This CDR3 is built from 17 residues. Germline V gene lookup returns CDR1 SEHNR and CDR2 FQNEAQ (reference sequence). The V gene lost 4 bases and the J gene lost 3 bases, with 21 bases spanning the gap. Calling Graves' hyperthyroidism stable meant ophthalmopathy did not progress within 18 months. Patients with uncontrolled infections, other autoimmune diseases, pregnancy or lactation were excluded. Thyroid ultrasound and orbital computed tomography, with clinical symptoms and serum thyroxine and TRAb, informed diagnoses. From RNA transcripts, TCR beta CDR3 regions were amplified. HTBI primers drove first-round RT-PCR of the TCR CDR3. TCRdb re-called the multiplex PCR reads through MiXCR, storing one row per CDR3 protein. The table lists 600,000 to 650,000 distinct CDR3 sequences, about 17% of them singletons, with less than 4.5% in the top ten.

These data are taken from a study of T cells in Graves' hyperthyroidism and ophthalmopathy. Study results and limitations: A model of 13 V-J features distinguished ophthalmopathy from stable hyperthyroidism.

The clonotype comes from a woman in her thirties with Graves' hyperthyroidism. The sample comprised blood. This sequence joins TRBV7-9 and TRBJ1-2; a weak D match, TRBD1 (6 bases). DNA of the CDR3: TGTGCCAGCAGCTCCCGGGACATAACCCTTGGACACTATGGCTACACCTTC. This gives the protein CASSSRDITLGHYGYTF.